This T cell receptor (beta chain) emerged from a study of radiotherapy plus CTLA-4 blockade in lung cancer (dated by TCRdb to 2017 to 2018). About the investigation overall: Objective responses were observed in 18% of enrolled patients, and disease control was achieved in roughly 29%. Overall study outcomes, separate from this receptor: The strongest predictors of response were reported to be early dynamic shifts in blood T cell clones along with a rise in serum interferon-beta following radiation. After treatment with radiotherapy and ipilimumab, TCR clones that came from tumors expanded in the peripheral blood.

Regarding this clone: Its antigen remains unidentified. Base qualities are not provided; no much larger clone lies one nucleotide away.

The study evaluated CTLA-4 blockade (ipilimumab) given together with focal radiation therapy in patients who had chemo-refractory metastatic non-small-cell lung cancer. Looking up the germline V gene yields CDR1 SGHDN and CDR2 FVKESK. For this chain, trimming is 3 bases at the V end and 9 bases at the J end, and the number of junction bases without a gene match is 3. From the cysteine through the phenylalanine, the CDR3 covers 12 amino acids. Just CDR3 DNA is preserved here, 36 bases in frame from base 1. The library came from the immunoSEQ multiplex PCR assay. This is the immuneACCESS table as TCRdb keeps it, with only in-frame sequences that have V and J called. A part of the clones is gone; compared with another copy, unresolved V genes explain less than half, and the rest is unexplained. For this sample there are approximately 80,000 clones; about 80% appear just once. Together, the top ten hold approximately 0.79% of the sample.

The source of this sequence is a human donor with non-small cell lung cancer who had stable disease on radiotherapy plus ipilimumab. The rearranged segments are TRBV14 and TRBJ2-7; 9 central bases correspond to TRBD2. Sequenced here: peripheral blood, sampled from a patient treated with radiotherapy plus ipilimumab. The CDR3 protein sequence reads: CASSQGLAGQYF. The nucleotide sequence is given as TGTGCCAGCAGCCAGGGACTAGCAGGGCAGTACTTC.